The 27 T cell receptor beta chains given below trace back to one sample, sequenced in a study of blood T cell repertoires in COVID-19. Using immunoSEQ multiplex PCR, the repertoire was profiled, and TCRdb retains in-frame clones only, with some absent. The table lists approximately 270,000 clones, over 85% of them singletons, with approximately 2% in the top ten. Sequencing input: PBMCs or T cells enriched from blood (not recorded which). The source is a woman aged 55-70 years who had recovered from COVID-19.

The chain recombines TRBV10-1 with TRBJ2-2, with TRBD2 matching 9 bases. Trimming removed 6 bases from V and 7 bases from J; junction bases left unmatched: 3. CDR3 length: 13 residues. CDR1 is WNHNN and CDR2 is SYGVQD in the germline V gene (reference sequence). This chain's CDR3 is CASRAGGNGELFF. Written as DNA, the CDR3 is TGCGCCAGCAGAGCGGGAGGTAACGGGGAGCTGTTTTTT.

The rearrangement links TRBV20-1 to TRBJ2-3; perhaps TRBD2 as D (7 bases). Germline CDR1 and CDR2: DFQATT and SNEGSKA (reference sequence). The CDR3 is 16 amino acids. V was trimmed by 3 bases and J by 4 bases, leaving 20 bases between them. CDR3 DNA: TGCAGTGCTAGTGGGGGCGCGGGGGTTCTGGCAGATACGCAGTATTTT. This encodes CSASGGAGVLADTQYF.

CDR3 DNA sequence: TGTGCCAGCAGCTTAGCCTCTGGCACAAACTATGGCTACACCTTC. It yields the protein CASSLASGTNYGYTF. The chain carries TRBV7-2 and TRBJ1-2; D gene ambiguous. This CDR3 is built from 15 residues. Trimming removed 0 bases at V and 2 bases at J, with 10 bases between. Germline-derived CDR1 and CDR2 are SGHTA and FQGNSA.

This clone was detected a few times. The V call is TRBV24-1, the J call TRBJ2-5, with TRBD2 matching over 12 bases. Germline lookup yields CDR1 KGHDR and CDR2 SFDVKD. With V trimmed by 6 bases and J by 1 base, 5 bases remained unmatched. There are 16 residues in the CDR3. The CDR3 nucleotides read TGTGCCACCAGTAGAGGACTAGCGGGACTCCAAGAGACCCAGTACTTC. Translated, it gives CATSRGLAGLQETQYF.

In the case of this clone: This same CDR3 is encoded by further DNA sequences in the sample. This chain links TRBV5-1 with TRBJ1-1; tentative D call: TRBD1 (5 bases). Germline CDR1 reads SGHRS; CDR2 reads YFSETQ. CDR3 size: 14 residues. Trimming cost V 1 base and J 0 bases, with 7 bases left between them. The CDR3 region has the DNA TGCGCCAGCAGCTTGACAGGAGTGAACACTGAAGCTTTCTTT. It is translated as CASSLTGVNTEAFF.

The chain recombines TRBV6-5 with TRBJ1-2; D is undetermined. The V and J ends lost 7 bases and 8 bases respectively, with 14 bases between them. The germline gives CDR1 MNHEY, CDR2 SVGAGI. This CDR3 region has 12 residues. The CDR3 region is CASTPGLGGYTF. CDR3 bases: TGTGCCAGCACCCCAGGACTCGGGGGCTACACCTTC.

The chain is built from TRBV7-9 and TRBJ2-1; D unresolved. Germline-derived CDR1 and CDR2 are SEHNR and FQNEAQ (reference sequence). Trimming pared 4 bases from V and 0 bases from J, leaving 13 bases between. The CDR3 extends over 16 amino acids. The CDR3 sequence: CASSSQAGGSYNEQFF. The CDR3 coding sequence is TGTGCCAGCAGCTCCCAAGCTGGCGGCTCCTACAATGAGCAGTTCTTC. The whole variable domain, filled in from reference TRBV7-9 and TRBJ2-1, reads DTGVSQNPRHKITKRGQNVTFRCDPISEHNRLYWYRQTLGQGPEFLTYFQNEAQLEKSRLLSDRFSAERPKGSFSTLEIQRTEQGDSAMYLCASSSQAGGSYNEQFFGPGTRLTVL.

The chain joins TRBV29-1 to TRBJ2-1; no clear D. CDR1 SQVTM and CDR2 ANQGSEA come from the germline V gene. This CDR3 comprises 12 residues. V was trimmed by 2 bases and J by 5 bases, leaving 7 bases between them. The CDR3 bases are TGCAGCGTTGAACGGCAGGACAATGAGCAGTTCTTC. This codes for CSVERQDNEQFF.

CDR3 amino acids: CASSLLSNSGANVLTF. For the CDR3, the DNA is TGCGCCAGCAGCTTGTTGTCCAACTCTGGGGCCAACGTCCTGACTTTC. J is TRBJ2-6 and V is TRBV5-1; D gene unclear. Germline V CDR1 and CDR2: SGHRS, YFSETQ. The CDR3 has 16 residues. Trimming cost V 1 base and J 0 bases, with 8 bases left between them.

The chain combines TRBV24-1 with TRBJ2-5; 7 nucleotides line up with TRBD1. Germline V lookup: CDR1 KGHDR, CDR2 SFDVKD. CDR3 length: 16 amino acids. Unmatched junction bases numbered 10, after V lost 2 bases and J lost 5 bases. CDR3 in DNA: TGTGCCACCAGTGATTCCCGGACAGGCACCGGGGAGACCCAGTACTTC. Its protein is CATSDSRTGTGETQYF.

This sequence joins TRBV9 and TRBJ2-5; a weak D match, TRBD2 (5 bases). CDR3 size: 14 residues. In germline, CDR1 is SGDLS, CDR2 YYNGEE. V dropped 3 bases and J dropped 1 base, with 10 bases sitting between them. The CDR3 sequence: CASSGTSRQETQYF. CDR3 nucleotide sequence: TGTGCCAGCAGCGGAACTAGTCGCCAAGAGACCCAGTACTTC.

The genes are TRBV30 and TRBJ2-1, with 14 bases matching TRBD2. V shed 2 bases, J shed 9 bases, and the junction held 6 bases outside the gene matches. This CDR3 is 15 amino acids long. In germline, CDR1 is GTSNPN, CDR2 SVGIG (reference sequence). The CDR3 loop reads CAWSRTSGGWGEQFF. The CDR3 coding sequence is TGTGCCTGGAGTAGGACTAGCGGGGGGTGGGGTGAGCAGTTCTTC.

The chain joins TRBV30 to TRBJ2-1; TRBD2 agrees at 8 bases. Trimming cost V 6 bases and J 10 bases; bases outside gene matches: 11. The CDR3 consists of 13 residues. The V gene's germline CDR1 is GTSNPN and CDR2 SVGIG (reference sequence). CDR3 in DNA: TGTGCCTGCGGCGTAGCGGGGTCGGGGGAGCAGTTCTTC. This encodes CACGVAGSGEQFF.

The rearrangement links TRBV10-3 to TRBJ2-1, with 13 bases aligning to TRBD2. Germline V gene data show CDR1 as ENHRY and CDR2 as SYGVKD. This CDR3 has 17 residues. The V segment lost 6 bases and the J segment 3 bases; nucleotides outside the gene matches: 8. CDR3 coding DNA: TGTGCCATCAGACCGACTAGCGGGAGGCGAGTCTACAATGAGCAGTTCTTC. This translates into CAIRPTSGRRVYNEQFF.

The chain carries TRBV5-4 and TRBJ1-2; 8 bases map to TRBD1. There are 15 residues in the CDR3. CDR1 is SGHNT, CDR2 YYREEE, per germline (reference sequence). The J segment lost 0 bases and the V segment lost 4 bases, leaving 5 bases of the junction unmatched. CDR3 loop: CASSPPDRANYGYTF. In DNA, the CDR3 is TGTGCCAGCAGCCCTCCGGACAGGGCTAACTATGGCTACACCTTC.

The J gene is TRBJ2-5, the V gene TRBV7-3, with 13 positions matching TRBD2. Per the germline V gene, CDR1 is SGHTA and CDR2 is FQGTGA. This CDR3 region has 16 residues. Trimming cost V 5 bases and J 5 bases; bases outside gene matches: 8. As DNA, the CDR3 is TGTGCCAGCAGCATTTCCGGGACTAGCGGGGTGGAGACCCAGTACTTC. Translating gives CASSISGTSGVETQYF.

This clone has a single count. The chain uses TRBV5-1 and TRBJ2-1; 15 bases fit TRBD2. V lost 2 bases and J lost 1; bases outside the gene matches: 4. This CDR3 comprises 18 residues. Germline V CDR1 and CDR2: SGHRS, YFSETQ. CDR3 DNA: TGCGCCAGCAGCTTAGGACTAGCGGGGGGGCGGTCCTACAATGAGCAGTTCTTC. The encoded protein is CASSLGLAGGRSYNEQFF.

This chain joins TRBV11-2 and TRBJ1-5, with D maybe TRBD1 (6 bases). V was shortened by 5 bases and J by 4 bases, with 18 bases between the two germline ends. The CDR3 runs to 16 residues. Germline loops: CDR1 SGHAT, CDR2 FQNNGV. The DNA for the CDR3 is TGTGCCAGCAGCCCCGGGGGGGCGGGGGAGAATCAGCCCCAGCATTTT. It yields the protein CASSPGGAGENQPQHF.

In this sample, this clone turned up a few times. The chain joins TRBV12-3 or TRBV12-4 to TRBJ1-1, with TRBD1 as a possible D gene (5 bases). The CDR3 sequence is 12 residues long. The V gene lost 6 bases and the J gene lost 11 bases, with 16 bases spanning the gap. The CDR3 loop is CASRAGFRRAFF. CDR3 sequence (DNA): TGTGCCAGCAGGGCAGGGTTCCGAAGGGCTTTCTTT.

The chain uses TRBV11-1 and TRBJ2-7; D gene unclear. The germline V gene has CDR1 SGHAT and CDR2 FQDESV (reference sequence). The ends were cut back, 5 bases at V and 4 bases at J, with 9 bases in the middle. CDR3 size: 12 residues. Written as DNA, the CDR3 is TGTGCCAGCAGCCCTCAGGCGTACGAGCAGTACTTC. Its protein product is CASSPQAYEQYF. Variable domain in full (rest from reference TRBV11-1 and TRBJ2-7): EAEVAQSPRYKITEKSQAVAFWCDPISGHATLYWYRQILGQGPELLVQFQDESVVDDSQLPKDRFSAERLKGVDSTLKIQPAELGDSAMYLCASSPQAYEQYFGPGTRLTVT.

J is TRBJ2-3 and V is TRBV7-2; D ambiguous. The CDR3 runs to 14 residues. Germline V lookup: CDR1 SGHTA, CDR2 FQGNSA. Trimming pared 1 base from V and 6 bases from J, leaving 11 bases between. The CDR3 region has the DNA TGTGCCAGCAGCTTAGTATGGCTAGTCGATACGCAGTATTTT. It yields the protein CASSLVWLVDTQYF.

The CDR3 is CASSLNLIGTGGTETQYF. Written as DNA, the CDR3 is TGTGCCAGCAGCTTAAATCTAATCGGGACAGGGGGCACGGAGACCCAGTACTTC. The chain has TRBV7-8 and TRBJ2-5; TRBD1 agrees at 12 bases. From germline, CDR1 is SGHVS and CDR2 FQNEAQ. V shed 2 bases and J 5 bases; nucleotides not matched to a gene: 12. This CDR3 has 18 residues.

This clone came up once. V gene TRBV5-1 combines with J gene TRBJ2-7; D is undetermined. V shed 0 bases and J shed 0 bases, with 7 bases lying between them. This CDR3 comprises 14 residues. Per the germline V gene, CDR1 is SGHRS and CDR2 is YFSETQ. This CDR3 is CASSLDRASYEQYF. CDR3 DNA: TGCGCCAGCAGCTTGGACAGAGCCTCCTACGAGCAGTACTTC.

The rearrangement uses TRBV29-1 and TRBJ2-7, with D possibly TRBD2 on 6 matching bases. This CDR3 comprises 13 residues. Trimming pared 7 bases from V and 5 bases from J, leaving 18 bases between. Per germline, CDR1 SQVTM and CDR2 ANQGSEA. The CDR3 protein is CSGGRGPLDEQYF. CDR3 nucleotides: TGCAGCGGCGGGCGGGGTCCCCTAGACGAGCAGTACTTC.

The CDR3, as DNA: TGCGCCAGCAGCTTGGGGCTAGCGGGGATCACAGATACGCAGTATTTT. Its translation is CASSLGLAGITDTQYF. The chain joins TRBV5-1 to TRBJ2-3; 9 positions agree with TRBD2. The CDR3 is 16 amino acids. V dropped 0 bases and J dropped 2; count of bases not matched to a gene: 4. From germline, CDR1 is SGHRS and CDR2 YFSETQ.

The chain has TRBV25-1 and TRBJ1-1; TRBD1 agrees at 8 bases. The ends lost 3 bases at V and 11 bases at J; junction bases unmatched: 8. Looked up from germline, CDR1 is MGHDK and CDR2 is SYGVNS. There are 13 residues in the CDR3. CDR3 protein: CASSDFGQGRAFF. CDR3 sequence (DNA): TGTGCCAGCAGTGATTTCGGACAGGGCAGGGCTTTCTTT.

V is TRBV9 and J is TRBJ2-1; a weak D match, TRBD2 (6 bases). Germline loops: CDR1 SGDLS, CDR2 YYNGEE. The CDR3 is 13 amino acids. The V and J ends lost 0 bases and 10 bases respectively, with 11 bases between them. The CDR3: CASSVGSSGEQFF. CDR3 DNA: TGTGCCAGCAGCGTAGGATCCAGCGGGGAGCAGTTCTTC.